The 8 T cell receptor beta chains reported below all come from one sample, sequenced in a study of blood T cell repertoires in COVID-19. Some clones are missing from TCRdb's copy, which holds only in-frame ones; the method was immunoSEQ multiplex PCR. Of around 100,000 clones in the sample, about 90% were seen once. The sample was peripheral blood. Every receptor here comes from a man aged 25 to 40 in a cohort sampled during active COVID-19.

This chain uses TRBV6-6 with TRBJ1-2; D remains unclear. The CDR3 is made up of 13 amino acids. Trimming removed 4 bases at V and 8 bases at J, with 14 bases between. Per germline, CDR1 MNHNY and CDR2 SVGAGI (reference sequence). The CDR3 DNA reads TGTGCCAGCAGTTGGACGGGAGAAGGCGGCTACACCTTC. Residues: CASSWTGEGGYTF.

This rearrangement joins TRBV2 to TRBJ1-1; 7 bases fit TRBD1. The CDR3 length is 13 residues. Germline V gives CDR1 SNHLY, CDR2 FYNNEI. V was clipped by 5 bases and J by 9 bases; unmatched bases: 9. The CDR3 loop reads CASSYNRGEKAFF. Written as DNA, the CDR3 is TGTGCCAGCAGTTACAACAGGGGCGAGAAAGCTTTCTTT. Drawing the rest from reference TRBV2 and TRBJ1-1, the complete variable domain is EPEVTQTPSHQVTQMGQEVILRCVPISNHLYFYWYRQILGQKVEFLVSFYNNEISEKSEIFDDQFSVERPDGSNFTLKIRSTKLEDSAMYFCASSYNRGEKAFFGQGTRLTVV.

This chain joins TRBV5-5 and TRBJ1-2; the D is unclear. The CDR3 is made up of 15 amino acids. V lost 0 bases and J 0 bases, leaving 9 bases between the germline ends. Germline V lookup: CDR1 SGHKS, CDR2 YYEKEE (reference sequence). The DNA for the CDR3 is TGTGCCAGCAGCTTGGCCTTTAATACTAACTATGGCTACACCTTC. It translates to CASSLAFNTNYGYTF.

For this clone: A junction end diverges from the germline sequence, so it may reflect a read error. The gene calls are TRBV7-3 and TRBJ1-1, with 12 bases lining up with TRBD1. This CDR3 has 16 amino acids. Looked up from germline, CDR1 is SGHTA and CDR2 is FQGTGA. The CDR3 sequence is CASSLTGTGGSTEAFF. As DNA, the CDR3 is TGTGCCAGCAGCCTAACCGGGACAGGGGGCAGCACTGAAGCTTTCTTT.

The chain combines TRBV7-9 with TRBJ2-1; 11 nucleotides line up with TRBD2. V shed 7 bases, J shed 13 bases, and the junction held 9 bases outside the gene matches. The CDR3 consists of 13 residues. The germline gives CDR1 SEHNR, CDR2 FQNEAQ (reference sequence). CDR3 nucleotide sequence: TGTGCCAGCACCCATAGCGGGGGGGGACCTCAGTTCTTC. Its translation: CASTHSGGGPQFF.

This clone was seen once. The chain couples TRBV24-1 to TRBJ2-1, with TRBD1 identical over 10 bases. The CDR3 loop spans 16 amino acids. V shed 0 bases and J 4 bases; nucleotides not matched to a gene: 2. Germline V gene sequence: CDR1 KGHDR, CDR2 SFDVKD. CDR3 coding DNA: TGTGCCACCAGTGATTTGGGGACAGGGGCATACAATGAGCAGTTCTTC. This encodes CATSDLGTGAYNEQFF.

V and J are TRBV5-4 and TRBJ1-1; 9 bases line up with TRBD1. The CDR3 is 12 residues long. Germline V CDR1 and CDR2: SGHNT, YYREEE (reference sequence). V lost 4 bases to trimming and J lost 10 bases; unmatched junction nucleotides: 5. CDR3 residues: CASSLGTGRAFF. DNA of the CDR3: TGTGCCAGCAGCCTTGGGACAGGGAGAGCTTTCTTT.

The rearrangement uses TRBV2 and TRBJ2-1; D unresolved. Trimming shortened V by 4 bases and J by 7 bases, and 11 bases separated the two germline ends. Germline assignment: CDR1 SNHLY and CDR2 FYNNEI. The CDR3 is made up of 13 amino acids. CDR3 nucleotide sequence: TGTGCCAGCAGTGTTCAATTCGGGAATGAGCAGTTCTTC. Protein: CASSVQFGNEQFF.